The clone carrying this T cell receptor beta chain was seen a single time. What it recognizes is unknown. The tumor samples were collected prior to definitive surgery or chemotherapy. V was cut by 0 bases and J by 6 bases, with 15 bases left in between. The germline V gene has CDR1 LNHNV and CDR2 YYDKDF (reference sequence). The CDR3 has 16 residues. This specimen comes from a study of high-grade serous ovarian cancer treatment subgroups. Regarding the study as a whole: Repertoire analysis covered CDR3 alone, not CDR1 or CDR2. Bulk tumor TCR sequencing gave no spatial information. Repertoire similarity ranged about 0.095 to 0.79 between tumors of one patient.

The method was immunoSEQ multiplex PCR; TCRdb's version includes in-frame clones alone and lacks a portion of them. Of about 11,000 clones in the sample, 75% to 90% were seen once. The sample consisted of tumor tissue. The clonotype was recovered from a human donor with high-grade serous ovarian cancer. This sequence joins TRBV15 and TRBJ2-1, with D hard to call. The CDR3 sequence is CATSRDLGPLANEQFF. The CDR3 region has the DNA TGTGCCACCAGCAGAGATCTTGGGCCGCTCGCCAATGAGCAGTTCTTC.